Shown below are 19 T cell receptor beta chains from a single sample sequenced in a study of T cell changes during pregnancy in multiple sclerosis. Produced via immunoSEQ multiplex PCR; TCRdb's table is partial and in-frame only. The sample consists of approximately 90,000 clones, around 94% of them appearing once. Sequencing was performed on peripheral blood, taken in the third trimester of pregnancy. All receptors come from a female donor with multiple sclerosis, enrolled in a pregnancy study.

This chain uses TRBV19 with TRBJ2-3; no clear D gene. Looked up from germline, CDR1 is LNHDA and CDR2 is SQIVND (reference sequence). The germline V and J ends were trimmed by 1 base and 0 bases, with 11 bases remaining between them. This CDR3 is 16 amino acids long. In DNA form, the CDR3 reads TGTGCCAGTAGTATAGGGGCCGACCCTAGCACAGATACGCAGTATTTT. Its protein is CASSIGADPSTDTQYF. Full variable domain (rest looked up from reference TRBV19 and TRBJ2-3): DGGITQSPKYLFRKEGQNVTLSCEQNLNHDAMYWYRQDPGQGLRLIYYSQIVNDFQKGDIAEGYSVSREKKESFPLTVTSAQKNPTAFYLCASSIGADPSTDTQYFGPGTRLTVL.

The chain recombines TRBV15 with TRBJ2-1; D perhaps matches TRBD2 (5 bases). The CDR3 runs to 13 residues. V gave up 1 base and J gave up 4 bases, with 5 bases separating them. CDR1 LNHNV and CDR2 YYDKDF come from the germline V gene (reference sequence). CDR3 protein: CATSRGTYNEQFF. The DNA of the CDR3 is TGTGCCACCAGCAGAGGGACTTACAATGAGCAGTTCTTC.

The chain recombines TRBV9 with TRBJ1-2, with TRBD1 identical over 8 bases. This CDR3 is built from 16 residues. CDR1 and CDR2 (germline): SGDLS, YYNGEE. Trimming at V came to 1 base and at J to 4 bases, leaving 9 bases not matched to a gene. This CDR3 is CASSVPPGQVLYGYTF. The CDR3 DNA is TGTGCCAGCAGCGTACCTCCGGGACAGGTCCTCTATGGCTACACCTTC.

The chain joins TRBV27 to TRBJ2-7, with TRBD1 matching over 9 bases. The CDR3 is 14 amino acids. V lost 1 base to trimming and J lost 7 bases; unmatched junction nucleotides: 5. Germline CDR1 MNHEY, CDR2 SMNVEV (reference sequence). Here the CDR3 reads CASSLYLTGGEQYF. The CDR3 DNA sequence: TGTGCCAGCAGTTTATATCTGACAGGGGGTGAGCAGTACTTC.

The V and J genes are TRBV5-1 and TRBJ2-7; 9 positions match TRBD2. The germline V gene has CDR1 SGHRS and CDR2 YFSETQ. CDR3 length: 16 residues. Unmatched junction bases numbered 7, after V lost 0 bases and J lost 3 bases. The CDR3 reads CASSLGWASGVYEQYF. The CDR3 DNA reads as TGCGCCAGCAGCTTGGGATGGGCTAGCGGGGTCTACGAGCAGTACTTC.

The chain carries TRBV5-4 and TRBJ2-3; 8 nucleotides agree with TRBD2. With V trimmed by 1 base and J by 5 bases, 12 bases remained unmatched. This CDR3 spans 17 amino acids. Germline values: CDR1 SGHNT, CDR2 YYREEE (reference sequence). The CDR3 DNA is TGTGCCAGCAGCTTGCCCCAAAGGGCGGGAGGTGGAGATACGCAGTATTTT. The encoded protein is CASSLPQRAGGGDTQYF.

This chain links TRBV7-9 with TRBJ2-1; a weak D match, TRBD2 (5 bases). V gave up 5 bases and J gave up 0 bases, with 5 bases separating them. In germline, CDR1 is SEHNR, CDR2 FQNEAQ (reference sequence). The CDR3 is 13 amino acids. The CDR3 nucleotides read TGTGCCAGCAGCGGGAGCTCCTACAATGAGCAGTTCTTC. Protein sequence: CASSGSSYNEQFF. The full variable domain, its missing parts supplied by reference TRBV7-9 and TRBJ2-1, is DTGVSQNPRHKITKRGQNVTFRCDPISEHNRLYWYRQTLGQGPEFLTYFQNEAQLEKSRLLSDRFSAERPKGSFSTLEIQRTEQGDSAMYLCASSGSSYNEQFFGPGTRLTVL.

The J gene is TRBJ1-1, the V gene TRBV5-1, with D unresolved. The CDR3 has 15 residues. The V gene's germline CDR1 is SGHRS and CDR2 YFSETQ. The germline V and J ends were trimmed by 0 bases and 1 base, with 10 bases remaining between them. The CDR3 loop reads CASSLDTPRNTEAFF. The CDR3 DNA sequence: TGCGCCAGCAGCTTGGATACGCCCAGGAACACTGAAGCTTTCTTT.

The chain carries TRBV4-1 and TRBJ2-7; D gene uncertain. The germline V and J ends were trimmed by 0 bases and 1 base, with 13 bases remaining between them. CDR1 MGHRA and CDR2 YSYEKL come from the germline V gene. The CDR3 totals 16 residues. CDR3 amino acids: CASSQDLSLRSYEQYF. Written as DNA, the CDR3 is TGCGCCAGCAGCCAAGATCTTTCGCTCAGGTCCTACGAGCAGTACTTC.

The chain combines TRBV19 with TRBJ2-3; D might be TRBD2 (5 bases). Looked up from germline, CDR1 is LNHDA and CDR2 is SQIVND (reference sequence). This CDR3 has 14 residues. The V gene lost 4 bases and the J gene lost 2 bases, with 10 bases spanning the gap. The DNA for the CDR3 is TGTGCCAGTAGTACCGGACTGAACACAGATACGCAGTATTTT. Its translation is CASSTGLNTDTQYF.

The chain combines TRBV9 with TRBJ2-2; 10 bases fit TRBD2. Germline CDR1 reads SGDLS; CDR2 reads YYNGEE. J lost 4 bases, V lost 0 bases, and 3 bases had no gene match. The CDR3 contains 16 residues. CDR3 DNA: TGTGCCAGCAGCGTAGCACTAGCGGGAATCACCGGGGAGCTGTTTTTT. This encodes CASSVALAGITGELFF.

The CDR3 is CASSLGTSGSYNEQFF. The CDR3 nucleotides are TGTGCCAGCAGCTTGGGGACTAGCGGTTCCTACAATGAGCAGTTCTTC. The rearrangement uses TRBV7-8 and TRBJ2-1, with 11 positions matching TRBD2. There are 16 residues in the CDR3. Trimming removed 3 bases from V and 1 base from J; junction bases left unmatched: 2. CDR1 and CDR2 from the germline V gene are SGHVS and FQNEAQ. Looking up the rest from reference TRBV7-8 and TRBJ2-1 gives the full variable domain: GAGVSQSPRYKVAKRGQDVALRCDPISGHVSLFWYQQALGQGPEFLTYFQNEAQLDKSGLPSDRFFAERPEGSVSTLKIQRTQQEDSAVYLCASSLGTSGSYNEQFFGPGTRLTVL.

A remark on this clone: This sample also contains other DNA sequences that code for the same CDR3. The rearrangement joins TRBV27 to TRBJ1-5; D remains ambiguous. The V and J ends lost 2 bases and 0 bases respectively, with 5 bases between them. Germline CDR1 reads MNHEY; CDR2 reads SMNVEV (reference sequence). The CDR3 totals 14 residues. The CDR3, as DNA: TGTGCCAGCAGTTTAGCGATTAGCAATCAGCCCCAGCATTTT. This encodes CASSLAISNQPQHF.

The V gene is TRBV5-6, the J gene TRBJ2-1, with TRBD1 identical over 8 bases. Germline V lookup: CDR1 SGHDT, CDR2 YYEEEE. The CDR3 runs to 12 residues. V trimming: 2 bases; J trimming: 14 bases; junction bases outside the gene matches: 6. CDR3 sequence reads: CASSFSQGDEFF. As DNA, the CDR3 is TGTGCCAGCAGCTTTTCACAGGGGGACGAGTTCTTC.

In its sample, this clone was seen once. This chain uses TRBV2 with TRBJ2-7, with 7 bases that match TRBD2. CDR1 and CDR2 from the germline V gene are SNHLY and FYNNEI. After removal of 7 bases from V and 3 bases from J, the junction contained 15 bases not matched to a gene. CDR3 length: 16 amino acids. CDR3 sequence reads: CASMRPRLADYYEQYF. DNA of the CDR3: TGTGCCAGCATGCGCCCAAGGCTAGCGGACTACTACGAGCAGTACTTC. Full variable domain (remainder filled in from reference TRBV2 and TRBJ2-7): EPEVTQTPSHQVTQMGQEVILRCVPISNHLYFYWYRQILGQKVEFLVSFYNNEISEKSEIFDDQFSVERPDGSNFTLKIRSTKLEDSAMYFCASMRPRLADYYEQYFGPGTRLTVT.

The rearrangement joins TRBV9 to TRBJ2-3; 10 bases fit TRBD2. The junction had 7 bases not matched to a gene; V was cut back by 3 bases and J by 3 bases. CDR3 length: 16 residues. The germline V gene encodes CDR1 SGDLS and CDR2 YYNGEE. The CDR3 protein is CASSESSGSSTDTQYF. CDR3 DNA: TGTGCCAGCAGCGAGTCTAGCGGGAGCTCAACAGATACGCAGTATTTT.

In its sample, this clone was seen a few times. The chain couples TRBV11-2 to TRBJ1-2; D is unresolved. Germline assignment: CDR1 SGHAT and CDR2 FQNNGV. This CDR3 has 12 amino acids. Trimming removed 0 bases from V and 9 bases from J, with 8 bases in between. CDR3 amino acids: CASSLDQRSYTF. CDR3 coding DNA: TGTGCCAGCAGCTTAGATCAGAGGAGCTACACCTTC.

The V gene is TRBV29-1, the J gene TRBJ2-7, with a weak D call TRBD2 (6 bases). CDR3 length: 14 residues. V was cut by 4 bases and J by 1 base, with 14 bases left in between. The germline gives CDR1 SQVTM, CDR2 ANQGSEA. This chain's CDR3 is CSVAGDGASYEQYF. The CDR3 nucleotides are TGCAGCGTTGCGGGGGATGGGGCATCCTACGAGCAGTACTTC.

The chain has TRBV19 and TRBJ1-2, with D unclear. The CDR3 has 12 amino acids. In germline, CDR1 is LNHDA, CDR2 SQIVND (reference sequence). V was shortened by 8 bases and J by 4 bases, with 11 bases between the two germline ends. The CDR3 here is CASGLRGYGYTF. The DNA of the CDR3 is TGTGCCAGTGGGCTCCGGGGCTATGGCTACACCTTC.